The 17 T cell receptor beta chains below were found in one sample sequenced in a study of stem cell transplantation in POMP-related autoinflammatory disease. The repertoire was sequenced with immunoSEQ multiplex PCR; TCRdb's copy has only in-frame clones and lacks some. The sample gives 33,000 or so clones, 85% to 90% of which show up once; 0.72% is in the top ten. Here the sequenced sample was CD4+ T cells from PBMCs, taken before stem cell transplantation. The receptors were sampled from a human donor with POMP-related autoinflammation and immune dysregulation (PRAID).

Only one count was recorded for this clone. The V call is TRBV19, the J call TRBJ2-3; TRBD1 aligns across 7 bases. CDR1 and CDR2 from the germline V gene are LNHDA and SQIVND (reference sequence). The CDR3 loop spans 16 amino acids. J lost 4 bases, V lost 3 bases, and 10 bases had no gene match. CDR3 residues: CASSIRPGQLADTQYF. The CDR3 DNA reads TGTGCCAGTAGTATCCGACCGGGACAGCTTGCAGATACGCAGTATTTT. The full variable domain, its missing parts supplied by reference TRBV19 and TRBJ2-3, is DGGITQSPKYLFRKEGQNVTLSCEQNLNHDAMYWYRQDPGQGLRLIYYSQIVNDFQKGDIAEGYSVSREKKESFPLTVTSAQKNPTAFYLCASSIRPGQLADTQYFGPGTRLTVL.

The V and J genes are TRBV5-4 and TRBJ1-6, with TRBD1 matching 9 bases. V gave up 4 bases and J gave up 9 bases; unmatched junction bases: 8. The germline CDR1 and CDR2 sequences are SGHNT and YYREEE (reference sequence). This CDR3 has 15 amino acids. The CDR3 sequence is CASSPEQGASSPLHF. The CDR3 bases are TGTGCCAGCAGCCCAGAACAGGGGGCGAGTTCACCCCTCCACTTT.

V gene TRBV2 combines with J gene TRBJ2-5; 9 positions match TRBD2. Germline V lookup: CDR1 SNHLY, CDR2 FYNNEI. V lost 1 base, J lost 5 bases, and 2 bases stayed unmatched. The CDR3 loop spans 14 amino acids. The CDR3 loop is CASSEGTSVETQYF. The CDR3 DNA reads as TGTGCCAGCAGTGAAGGGACTAGCGTGGAGACCCAGTACTTC.

The chain employs TRBV30 and TRBJ2-7; TRBD1 or TRBD2 may be the D gene (6 bases each). The CDR3 is made up of 14 amino acids. The V and J ends lost 0 bases and 6 bases respectively, with 15 bases between them. In germline, CDR1 is GTSNPN, CDR2 SVGIG (reference sequence). The CDR3: CAWSVIGGPGEQYF. Written as DNA, the CDR3 is TGTGCCTGGAGTGTAATTGGGGGGCCAGGCGAGCAGTACTTC.

The rearrangement links TRBV19 to TRBJ2-3; a possible D gene is TRBD2 (6 bases). The CDR3 spans 14 residues. V was pared by 5 bases and J by 6 bases, with 15 bases between. In germline, CDR1 is LNHDA, CDR2 SQIVND (reference sequence). The CDR3 sequence is CASSAGSLRDTQYF. CDR3 coding DNA: TGTGCCAGTAGTGCCGGGAGCCTTCGGGATACGCAGTATTTT.

The chain uses TRBV7-2 and TRBJ2-1; 8 bases are shared with TRBD2. The CDR3 loop spans 16 amino acids. Germline trimming cut 2 bases from V and 6 bases from J; bases unmatched to any gene: 9. Germline V gene data show CDR1 as SGHTA and CDR2 as FQGNSA. CDR3 sequence: CASSLPGLGVSNEQFF. As DNA, the CDR3 is TGTGCCAGCAGCTTACCGGGACTAGGAGTTTCCAATGAGCAGTTCTTC.

The V call is TRBV15, the J call TRBJ2-1; D is ambiguous. Between the trimmed V and J ends, which lost 0 bases and 6 bases, there was a span of 18 bases. This CDR3 contains 17 residues. Germline values: CDR1 LNHNV, CDR2 YYDKDF (reference sequence). CDR3 DNA sequence: TGTGCCACCAGCAGAGATCGGTACCGACCTTCCCCCAATGAGCAGTTCTTC. As protein: CATSRDRYRPSPNEQFF.

The genes are TRBV10-3 and TRBJ2-7; D is ambiguous. Looked up from germline, CDR1 is ENHRY and CDR2 is SYGVKD. Trimming removed 6 bases at V and 0 bases at J, with 9 bases between. The length of the CDR3 is 13 residues. CDR3 residues: CAIRGRTSYEQYF. The CDR3 DNA sequence: TGTGCCATCAGAGGACGCACCTCCTACGAGCAGTACTTC.

The chain couples TRBV27 to TRBJ2-7, with no clear D. The CDR3 has 12 residues. V shed 0 bases and J shed 8 bases, with 8 bases lying between them. Germline V gives CDR1 MNHEY, CDR2 SMNVEV (reference sequence). This chain's CDR3 is CASSLSGSQQYF. The CDR3 nucleotides are TGTGCCAGCAGTTTATCGGGATCCCAGCAGTACTTC.

The rearrangement links TRBV27 to TRBJ1-5, with 11 nucleotides matching TRBD1. This CDR3 comprises 14 residues. With 6 bases clipped from V and 5 bases from J, the junction kept 3 bases outside the gene matches. Germline assignment: CDR1 MNHEY and CDR2 SMNVEV (reference sequence). The CDR3 loop reads CASRGTGGYQPQHF. The DNA of the CDR3 is TGTGCCAGCAGGGGGACAGGGGGGTATCAGCCCCAGCATTTT.

The chain is built from TRBV6-4 and TRBJ1-1, with a tentative D call TRBD1 (5 bases). The length of the CDR3 is 14 residues. Germline CDR1 is MRHNA and CDR2 is SNTAGT. V shed 2 bases and J shed 8 bases, with 15 bases lying between them. CDR3 DNA: TGTGCCAGCAGTGACGAGTGGGGACGTACCGAAGCTTTCTTT. Residues: CASSDEWGRTEAFF.

In its sample, this clone was seen a few times. The chain joins TRBV6-5 to TRBJ1-6, with unresolved D. This CDR3 is 13 amino acids long. The V end lost 4 bases, the J end lost 7 bases, and 8 bases lay between the germline ends. Germline V CDR1 and CDR2: MNHEY, SVGAGI. The DNA for the CDR3 is TGTGCCAGCAGTTTGGCCAGAAATTCACCCCTCCACTTT. As protein: CASSLARNSPLHF.

The chain carries TRBV11-2 and TRBJ2-7; 9 nucleotides match TRBD1. CDR1 is SGHAT, CDR2 FQNNGV, per germline. J lost 3 bases, V lost 2 bases, and 8 bases had no gene match. The CDR3 totals 16 residues. The CDR3 nucleotides read TGTGCCAGCAGCTTAAGTACCGGGACAGGGATCTACGAGCAGTACTTC. Translated: CASSLSTGTGIYEQYF.

V and J are TRBV6-5 and TRBJ1-1; D unresolved. The CDR3 loop spans 13 amino acids. V gave up 2 bases and J gave up 1 base, with 5 bases separating them. Germline V CDR1 and CDR2: MNHEY, SVGAGI. The CDR3 sequence: CASSYEENTEAFF. In DNA form, the CDR3 reads TGTGCCAGCAGTTACGAGGAGAACACTGAAGCTTTCTTT.

For this clone: One end of the junction is discordant with germline, which a read error may explain. The CDR3 DNA follows: TGTGCCAGCTCACCAAATAATGACGGATTTTCCTTC. As protein: CASSPNNDGFSF. V is TRBV18 and J is TRBJ1-2; no firm D call. CDR1 and CDR2 from the germline V gene are KGHSH and LQKENI. The CDR3 totals 12 residues.

The chain recombines TRBV19 with TRBJ2-1; D ambiguous. The CDR3 runs to 12 residues. V was trimmed by 5 bases and J by 10 bases, leaving 12 bases between them. Germline CDR1 and CDR2: LNHDA and SQIVND (reference sequence). CDR3 coding DNA: TGTGCCAGTAGTCCCCCGTTGGGAGAGCAGTTCTTC. Translated: CASSPPLGEQFF. Supplemented by reference TRBV19 and TRBJ2-1, the full variable domain reads DGGITQSPKYLFRKEGQNVTLSCEQNLNHDAMYWYRQDPGQGLRLIYYSQIVNDFQKGDIAEGYSVSREKKESFPLTVTSAQKNPTAFYLCASSPPLGEQFFGPGTRLTVL.

CDR3 in amino acids: CASSLSASGAPDTQYF. The CDR3 coding sequence is TGTGCCAGCAGTTTATCGGCTAGCGGGGCCCCGGATACGCAGTATTTT. The chain carries TRBV27 and TRBJ2-3, with 9 bases aligning to TRBD2. CDR3 size: 16 residues. V lost 0 bases and J lost 6; bases outside the gene matches: 7. The germline CDR1 and CDR2 sequences are MNHEY and SMNVEV (reference sequence).